This T cell receptor (beta chain) emerged from a study of T cells in localized non-small cell lung cancer. Whole-study results and caveats: In adjacent lung appeared a median around 62 of the top 100 tumor clones. Sequencing involved a lone tumor region, leaving heterogeneity possible. Exceeding tumor, uninvolved adjacent lung had the highest T cell clonality.

As to this clone: Its antigen is undetermined.

Repertoires were generated with immunoSEQ multiplex PCR, while TCRdb's copy carries only in-frame clones and drops some. The table lists about 17,000 clones, around 83% of them singletons. Per the germline V gene, CDR1 is MNHEY and CDR2 is SVGAGI. The V end was cut by 0 bases, the J end by 2 bases, with 11 bases between. This CDR3 has 16 residues. Material: peripheral blood, obtained before any cancer treatment. This chain connects TRBV6-5 to TRBJ1-3, with D maybe TRBD1 (5 bases). This TCR came from a male donor at least 60 years old with stage III lung adenocarcinoma. The CDR3 nucleotides read TGTGCCAGCAGTTACTCGATTCAGACAGCTGGAAACACCATATATTTT. Translation gives CASSYSIQTAGNTIYF.